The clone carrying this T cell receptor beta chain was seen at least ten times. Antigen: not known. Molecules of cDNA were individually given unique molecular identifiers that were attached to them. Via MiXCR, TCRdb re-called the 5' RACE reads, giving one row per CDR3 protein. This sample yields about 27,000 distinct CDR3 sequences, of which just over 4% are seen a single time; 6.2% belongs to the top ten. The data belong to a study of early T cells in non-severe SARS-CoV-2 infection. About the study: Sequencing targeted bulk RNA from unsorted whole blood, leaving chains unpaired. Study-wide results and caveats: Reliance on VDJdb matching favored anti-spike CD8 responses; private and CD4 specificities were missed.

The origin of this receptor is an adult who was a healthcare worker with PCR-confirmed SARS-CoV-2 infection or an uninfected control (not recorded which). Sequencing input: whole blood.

The DNA for the CDR3 is TGTGCCAGCAGTTCGTTAGTCTCTGGGGCCAACGTCCTGACTTTC. Encoded protein: CASSSLVSGANVLTF. V usage is TRBV28 and J usage is TRBJ2-6; the D is unclear. The V and J ends lost 4 bases and 0 bases respectively, with 7 bases between them. The CDR3 spans 15 residues. CDR1 and CDR2 (germline): MDHEN, SYDVKM. Drawing the rest from reference TRBV28 and TRBJ2-6, the complete variable domain is DVKVTQSSRYLVKRTGEKVFLECVQDMDHENMFWYRQDPGLGLRLIYFSYDVKMKEKGDIPEGYSVSREKKERFSLILESASTNQTSMYLCASSSLVSGANVLTFGAGSRLTVL.